These 21 T cell receptor beta chains came from one sample sequenced in a study of identical twins. In TCRdb, the 5' RACE reads were re-called with MiXCR into one record per CDR3 protein. Of 550,000 to 700,000 distinct CDR3 sequences listed, approximately 21% are singletons. These data are also associated with another study on T cells expressing NK-cell markers.

Material for sequencing was PBMCs. The receptors were gathered from a young woman in good health.

This clonotype was detected many times. The chain couples TRBV3-1 to TRBJ2-5; 9 bases are a match to TRBD2. CDR1 LGHDT and CDR2 YNNKEL come from the germline V gene (reference sequence). J gave up 5 bases and V 3 bases, and 10 bases lay outside the gene matches. The CDR3 sequence is 16 residues long. This CDR3 reads CASSHMGSGGRETQYF. CDR3 sequence (DNA): TGTGCCAGCAGCCACATGGGTAGCGGGGGCCGGGAGACCCAGTACTTC.

This chain connects TRBV12-3 or TRBV12-4 to TRBJ2-2; D gene unclear. The V and J ends lost 2 bases and 5 bases respectively, with 6 bases between them. The CDR3 extends over 13 amino acids. For the CDR3, the DNA is TGTGCCAGCAGTTTAAGGAGAACCGGGGAGCTGTTTTTT. This gives the protein CASSLRRTGELFF.

The J gene is TRBJ2-2, the V gene TRBV6-5; possibly TRBD2 for D (6 bases). Germline V gene data show CDR1 as MNHEY and CDR2 as SVGAGI. This CDR3 region has 17 residues. Trimming shortened V by 8 bases and J by 0 bases, and 19 bases separated the two germline ends. CDR3 DNA: TGTGCCAGCCGCTACTCGGAGCTAGCGCCGAACACCGGGGAGCTGTTTTTT. Translated: CASRYSELAPNTGELFF.

This clonotype has ten or more counts. The V gene is TRBV20-1, the J gene TRBJ2-1; 8 bases map to TRBD2. CDR3 size: 14 residues. CDR1 and CDR2 (germline): DFQATT, SNEGSKA (reference sequence). Germline trimming cut 3 bases from V and 8 bases from J; bases unmatched to any gene: 9. CDR3 region: CSASKAGARDEQFF. The CDR3 nucleotides are TGCAGTGCTAGCAAAGCGGGGGCGAGGGATGAGCAGTTCTTC.

The chain couples TRBV14 to TRBJ2-3; 9 nucleotides align to TRBD1. The V segment lost 0 bases and the J segment 6 bases; nucleotides outside the gene matches: 13. The germline gives CDR1 SGHDN, CDR2 FVKESK. The CDR3 consists of 18 residues. CDR3 DNA: TGTGCCAGCAGCCAAGACCCTGGACAGGGGTTGGGGGGCGATACGCAGTATTTT. Translating it yields CASSQDPGQGLGGDTQYF.

At least ten counts were recorded for this clonotype. The CDR3 protein is CSAETTRQARSDTQYF. In nucleotides, the CDR3 is TGCAGTGCGGAGACAACCCGACAGGCGAGATCAGATACGCAGTATTTT. This chain uses TRBV20-1 with TRBJ2-3, with TRBD1 as a possible D gene (6 bases). The V and J ends lost 6 bases and 4 bases respectively, with 23 bases between them. This CDR3 contains 16 residues. Germline V gene sequence: CDR1 DFQATT, CDR2 SNEGSKA (reference sequence).

This clonotype has only a few counts. The V gene is TRBV6-1, the J gene TRBJ1-6, with TRBD1 as a possible D gene (5 bases). This CDR3 contains 13 residues. Trimming took off 5 bases at V and 10 bases at J, with 12 bases between the two ends. Per germline, CDR1 MNHNS and CDR2 SASEGT. CDR3 DNA: TGTGCCAGCAGTCCGCGGGGCTTATCACCCCTCCACTTT. It encodes CASSPRGLSPLHF.

There are many counts of this clonotype. The rearrangement links TRBV9 to TRBJ1-2, with 7 nucleotides matching TRBD1. V shed 5 bases, J shed 7 bases, and the junction held 14 bases outside the gene matches. In germline, CDR1 is SGDLS, CDR2 YYNGEE. The CDR3 spans 15 residues. This CDR3 is CASRRGADRDGGYTF. CDR3 DNA: TGTGCCAGCAGGCGGGGGGCCGACAGGGACGGTGGCTACACCTTC.

This clonotype has more than one count but fewer than ten. The chain has TRBV5-1 and TRBJ2-6; TRBD2 is a possible D gene (6 bases). Looked up from germline, CDR1 is SGHRS and CDR2 is YFSETQ. This CDR3 is 17 amino acids long. V lost 4 bases and J lost 1, with 15 bases in between. The CDR3 reads CASSAAAGSSGANVLTF. In DNA form, the CDR3 reads TGCGCCAGCAGCGCCGCTGCGGGGAGTTCTGGGGCCAACGTCCTGACTTTC.

This clonotype came up a few times. The chain is built from TRBV6-2 or TRBV6-3 and TRBJ2-5; 8 bases map to TRBD2. CDR1 is MNHEY, CDR2 SVGEGT, per germline. V lost 2 bases and J lost 5; bases outside the gene matches: 7. The CDR3 has 15 residues. The CDR3 reads CASSYRLAGLETQYF. In nucleotides, the CDR3 is TGTGCCAGCAGTTACCGGCTAGCGGGCTTGGAGACCCAGTACTTC.

This clonotype was counted between two and nine times. CDR3 region: CASSFILQGYGYTF. Written as DNA, the CDR3 is TGTGCCAGCAGCTTTATCCTACAGGGCTATGGCTACACCTTC. The V and J genes are TRBV5-6 and TRBJ1-2; tentative D call: TRBD1 (6 bases). Germline CDR1 SGHDT, CDR2 YYEEEE. CDR3 length: 14 residues. The V gene lost 2 bases and the J gene lost 4 bases, with 12 bases spanning the gap.

This clonotype occurred a few times. J is TRBJ2-3 and V is TRBV9, with D possibly being TRBD1 or TRBD2 (6 bases each). The ends were cut back, 2 bases at V and 4 bases at J, with 17 bases in the middle. Germline lookup yields CDR1 SGDLS and CDR2 YYNGEE. The CDR3 is 16 amino acids. The DNA for the CDR3 is TGTGCCAGCAGCGTCATTGCCGGGGGCTCTCCAGATACGCAGTATTTT. Its protein product is CASSVIAGGSPDTQYF.

This clonotype was recorded at least ten times. The rearrangement uses TRBV3-1 and TRBJ2-2, with D hard to call. The CDR3 is made up of 17 amino acids. Deletions cut 0 bases from V and 4 bases from J, with 15 bases between. Germline CDR1 reads LGHDT; CDR2 reads YNNKEL (reference sequence). The DNA for the CDR3 is TGTGCCAGCAGCCAAGACTTGGGTAGGAAACTCACCGGGGAGCTGTTTTTT. This gives the protein CASSQDLGRKLTGELFF.

The chain recombines TRBV12-3 or TRBV12-4 with TRBJ2-1; TRBD1 might be the D (6 bases). The CDR3 covers 15 residues. Deletions cut 3 bases from V and 3 bases from J, with 12 bases between. CDR3 amino acids: CASSLVQGSYNEQFF. Here the CDR3 DNA reads TGTGCCAGCAGTTTGGTCCAGGGGAGCTACAATGAGCAGTTCTTC.

This CDR3 reads CASSSSLAGGISTDTQYF. As DNA, the CDR3 is TGCGCCAGCAGCTCCTCCTTAGCGGGAGGGATTAGCACAGATACGCAGTATTTT. V and J are TRBV5-1 and TRBJ2-3; 11 bases agree with TRBD2. There are 18 residues in the CDR3. The junction had 9 bases not matched to a gene; V was cut back by 3 bases and J by 0 bases. Germline V CDR1 and CDR2: SGHRS, YFSETQ.

This clonotype was observed many times. The chain joins TRBV12-3 or TRBV12-4 to TRBJ2-7, with 10 bases fitting TRBD2. This CDR3 comprises 15 residues. V dropped 2 bases and J dropped 0; count of bases not matched to a gene: 1. For the CDR3, the DNA is TGTGCCAGCAGTTTACTAGCGGGGGACTCCTACGAGCAGTACTTC. Amino acids: CASSLLAGDSYEQYF.

This clonotype was counted only a few times. The rearrangement joins TRBV7-2 to TRBJ2-7, with TRBD2 as a possible D gene (6 bases). The CDR3 loop spans 16 amino acids. CDR1 and CDR2 (germline): SGHTA, FQGNSA. Between the trimmed V and J ends, which lost 0 bases and 4 bases, there was a span of 16 bases. The CDR3 sequence: CASSLAGGRISYEQYF. The CDR3 DNA is TGTGCCAGCAGCTTAGCGGGAGGCAGGATTTCTTACGAGCAGTACTTC.

This clonotype was found a few times. The chain joins TRBV12-3 or TRBV12-4 to TRBJ2-4; D perhaps matches TRBD2 (6 bases). V lost 2 bases to trimming and J lost 0 bases, with 20 bases between them. The CDR3 runs to 19 residues. For the CDR3, the DNA is TGTGCCAGCAGTTTACCTGCCGGGACTGGACGACTAGCCAAAAACATTCAGTACTTC. The encoded protein is CASSLPAGTGRLAKNIQYF.

J is TRBJ1-1 and V is TRBV5-1; D might be TRBD1 (6 bases). CDR3 length: 12 residues. V was cut by 0 bases and J by 10 bases, with 10 bases left in between. Germline-derived CDR1 and CDR2 are SGHRS and YFSETQ. CDR3 in amino acids: CASSLDGGSAFF. Written as DNA, the CDR3 is TGCGCCAGCAGCTTGGACGGGGGCTCAGCTTTCTTT.

This rearrangement joins TRBV18 to TRBJ2-2; TRBD2 might be the D (6 bases). This CDR3 contains 15 residues. Trimming removed 2 bases from V and 5 bases from J, with 12 bases in between. Looked up from germline, CDR1 is KGHSH and CDR2 is LQKENI. CDR3 residues: CASSPSTAGTGELFF. CDR3 in DNA: TGTGCCAGCTCACCAAGCACCGCGGGAACCGGGGAGCTGTTTTTT. The full variable domain, in which reference TRBV18 and TRBJ2-2 provide the parts outside the CDR3, is NAGVMQNPRHLVRRRGQEARLRCSPMKGHSHVYWYRQLPEEGLKFMVYLQKENIIDESGMPKERFSAEFPKEGPSILRIQQVVRGDSAAYFCASSPSTAGTGELFFGEGSRLTVL.

This sequence joins TRBV20-1 and TRBJ1-6; unclear D gene. The CDR3 loop spans 12 amino acids. Germline V gene lookup returns CDR1 DFQATT and CDR2 SNEGSKA (reference sequence). Trimming took 2 bases from V and 8 from J, leaving 7 bases between them. The CDR3 reads CSARQTDSPLHF. The CDR3 DNA sequence: TGCAGTGCTAGACAAACTGATTCACCCCTCCACTTT.